This T cell receptor (beta chain) comes out of a study of control samples from healthy donors and cancer patients. TCRdb's table, derived via immunoSEQ multiplex PCR, lists solely in-frame clones and lacks some. This table has 100,000 to 150,000 clones, approximately 87% appearing once. Sequencing was done on a sample of blood. This receptor was taken from a man in his 60s in good health.

The CDR3 loop is CASRQGISTGELFF. The CDR3 coding sequence is TGTGCCAGCAGACAGGGTATTAGCACCGGGGAGCTGTTTTTT. The genes are TRBV6-5 and TRBJ2-2, with a weak D call TRBD1 (6 bases). The CDR3 covers 14 residues. V lost 6 bases, J lost 4 bases, and 12 bases lay in between. Germline V gene sequence: CDR1 MNHEY, CDR2 SVGAGI.